This T cell receptor (beta chain) was profiled in a study of T cell repertoires in cytomegalovirus infection. Study details: Through public TCR beta signatures, both CMV infection and matching HLA type were indicated. General study points: Dominating the ex vivo response were HLA-C-restricted CMV-specific TCR beta clonotypes. Using cumulative public TCR beta family frequency, the authors identified those who carried CMV together with the relevant HLA.

With 0 bases removed from V and 3 bases from J, the gap between germline ends came to 20 bases. The CDR3 contains 18 residues. This clonotype was seen repeatedly, ten times or more. The target antigen is unknown. Each CDR3 protein is one row after TCRdb ran MiXCR on the reads. The sample shows some 280,000 distinct CDR3 sequences, around 15% of them seen only once. The V call is TRBV12-3 or TRBV12-4, the J call TRBJ1-2; D gene unclear. The sequencing input was PBMCs. The source is a human donor in good health (CMV status not recorded). Some clones in this sample may be carry-over from other donors' samples. For the CDR3, the DNA is TGTGCCAGCAGTTTAGCGCCGGACCGCGGACCCATCGACTATGGCTACACCTTC. Encoded protein: CASSLAPDRGPIDYGYTF.